This TCR beta chain was identified in a study of cytomegalovirus exposure and HLA in healthy donors. Germline V gives CDR1 ENHRY, CDR2 SYGVKD. V trimming: 6 bases; J trimming: 3 bases; junction bases outside the gene matches: 6. CDR3 length: 14 residues. Amplification used 60 Vbeta primers and 13 Jbeta primers. TCRdb's table, derived via immunoSEQ multiplex PCR, lists solely in-frame clones and lacks some. Among roughly 150,000 clones listed, around 75% were seen once. Sequenced: PBMCs. V and J are TRBV10-3 and TRBJ1-1; 8 bases agree with TRBD1. The origin of this receptor is a male donor in good health and CMV-seronegative. CDR3 residues: CAISPGGAYTEAFF. DNA for the CDR3: TGTGCCATCAGCCCAGGGGGCGCTTACACTGAAGCTTTCTTT.